This is a list of T cell receptor beta chains from one sample in a study of cytomegalovirus exposure and HLA in healthy donors. Data came from immunoSEQ multiplex PCR; TCRdb stores just in-frame clones and leaves some out. The sample carries just over 150,000 clones, approximately 86% recorded once. Sequencing was carried out using PBMCs. The source of these receptors is a young woman in good health and CMV-seronegative. CDR3s leave out the opening cysteine and the closing phenylalanine or tryptophan.

V: TRBV2
CDR3: ATQQGSGANVLT

V: TRBV18
CDR3: ASSPRGPRETQY

V: TRBV30
CDR3: AWRSFPEAF

V: TRBV30
CDR3: AWRTVYEQY

V: TRBV7-9
CDR3: ASSSWTGASYEQY

V: TRBV7-3
CDR3: ASSSREAEQF

V: TRBV4-1
CDR3: ASSPAGAANYGYP

V: TRBV11-3
CDR3: ASSHNGTPRNEQF

V: TRBV19
CDR3: ASSATSGGTEAF

V: TRBV30
CDR3: AGHRDSYGYT

V: TRBV4-1
CDR3: ASSQIAVGQETQY

V: TRBV6-6
CDR3: ASSSQGAAGTDTQY

V: TRBV5-4
CDR3: ASSLGLQNIQY

V: TRBV29-1
CDR3: SVGAGANRGGYT

V: TRBV5-8
CDR3: ASSFLSTDTQY

V: TRBV21-1
CDR3: ASSSAGTGDIGSNQPQH

V: TRBV7-9
CDR3: ASSQIDYGYT

V: TRBV4-1
CDR3: ASSQVEQLNTEAF

V: TRBV5-1
CDR3: ASSLGTSGFQEQY

V: TRBV5-5
CDR3: ASSPSGGYTDTQY

V: TRBV5-1
CDR3: ASSLGLPGETQY

V: TRBV19
CDR3: ASSLTGGSGANVLT

V: TRBV19
CDR3: ASSIGQGLAGNTIY

V: TRBV9
CDR3: ASSVASGYTEAF

V: TRBV5-4
CDR3: ASSLGQGNYGYT

V: TRBV18
CDR3: ASSLKWIGLAGIGQETQY

V: TRBV7-7
CDR3: ASNPPSGGSETDTQY

V: TRBV13
CDR3: ASSMTGNGYT

V: TRBV9
CDR3: ASSVGLTGDYGYT

V: TRBV15
CDR3: ATSRDRGSGNTIY

V: TRBV7-9
CDR3: ASSLPGQGIAGANVLT

V: TRBV19
CDR3: ASTTGTSGDTQY

V: TRBV28
CDR3: ASSLSARGNFNQPQH

V: TRBV6-1
CDR3: ASSSGQGSSQPQH

V: TRBV6-5
CDR3: ASSLQGANYEQY

V: TRBV9
CDR3: ASSVSQGFLSGELF

V: TRBV6-5
CDR3: ASSYGGGADEQF

V: TRBV4-1
CDR3: ASSPGLTNEQF

V: TRBV6-4
CDR3: ASSEGAPETYGYT

V: TRBV30
CDR3: AWSVLRGLEY

V: TRBV5-8
CDR3: ASRPGLGIEQY

V: TRBV7-9
CDR3: ASSLARVKNTEAF

V: TRBV28
CDR3: ASRGSSSYNSPLH

V: TRBV5-1
CDR3: ASKEQSSGNTIY

V: TRBV7-3
CDR3: ASSPGGSTDTQY

V: TRBV7-9
CDR3: SSSRQGGAGELF